This TCR beta chain was captured by sequencing in a study of cytomegalovirus exposure and HLA in healthy donors. Turning to this clone: Antigen specificity is unknown.

J gave up 4 bases and V 6 bases, and 10 bases lay outside the gene matches. CDR1 and CDR2 (germline): SEHNR, FQNEAQ (reference sequence). The CDR3 sequence is 15 residues long. The study, taken as a whole, reports: In a later analysis, DRB1 alleles had the most associated TCRs; HLA-C alleles the fewest. For TCR beta chains, V- and J-gene trimming was later linked to a missense DCLRE1C variant. A few CMV-associated chains were confirmed in vitro to be specific for CMV antigens. Earlier results showed most TCR beta V segments being productive about 87% or about 30% of the time.

Primers: 60 Vbeta forward and 13 Jbeta reverse. Measured with immunoSEQ multiplex PCR; TCRdb has only the in-frame clones, and not every one. The repertoire consists of under 130,000 clones, with approximately 70% occurring once and the leading ten covering roughly 3.2%. The TCR comes from a man between 25 and 39 years old in good health and CMV-seronegative. The sequenced sample was PBMCs. V and J are TRBV7-9 and TRBJ1-1, with 8 bases lining up with TRBD1. Here the CDR3 reads CASRRQGAGGTEAFF. As DNA, the CDR3 is TGTGCCAGCAGACGGCAGGGGGCGGGTGGCACTGAAGCTTTCTTT.